This paragraph covers one T cell receptor beta chain sequence. This sample is drawn from a study of blood T cell repertoires in COVID-19. As for the study in general: From the United States, Italy and Spain came samples of acute and convalescent COVID-19.

Clones were sequenced by immunoSEQ multiplex PCR, and TCRdb holds only the in-frame ones, with some missing. The data hold 90,000 to 120,000 clones, with roughly 88% observed a single time. The CDR3 has 15 residues. V lost 1 base to trimming and J lost 3 bases, with 11 bases between them. Germline values: CDR1 SEHNR, CDR2 FQNEAQ (reference sequence). The clonotype comes from a man between 50 and 59 years old with active or convalescent COVID-19. V gene TRBV7-9 combines with J gene TRBJ2-3, with D perhaps TRBD2 (5 bases). Source material: peripheral blood. The DNA for the CDR3 is TGTGCCAGCAGCTTAGGTGGTGGCGGGACAGATACGCAGTATTTT. This encodes CASSLGGGGTDTQYF.